Presented here are 23 T cell receptor beta chains from one specimen sequenced in a study of beta chain features in type 1 diabetes. The whole isolated RNA underwent reverse transcription, so sequencing captured expressed TCRB transcripts. Profiling relied on immunoSEQ multiplex PCR, and the TCRdb table lists in-frame clones only, not all of them. This sample has around 240,000 clones, with 9.6% found just once. The sequencing input was naive CD4+ T cells from blood. The receptors come from a woman younger than 35 in good health.

This clone was seen only a few times. The chain recombines TRBV5-1 with TRBJ2-1, with D uncertain. This CDR3 is built from 16 residues. From germline, CDR1 is SGHRS and CDR2 YFSETQ. V gave up 3 bases and J gave up 5 bases, with 18 bases separating them. The CDR3 region has the DNA TGCGCCAGCAGCTCTCCGGCCGGATGGCGGCACAATGAGCAGTTCTTC. Its translation is CASSSPAGWRHNEQFF.

This clone turned up a few times. This chain joins TRBV2 and TRBJ1-1, with 7 positions matching TRBD1. The CDR3 totals 13 residues. The V segment lost 6 bases and the J segment 2 bases; nucleotides outside the gene matches: 3. The germline gives CDR1 SNHLY, CDR2 FYNNEI. CDR3 in amino acids: CASRRDSNTEAFF. The CDR3 DNA reads TGTGCCAGCAGGAGGGACAGCAACACTGAAGCTTTCTTT.

At least ten counts were recorded for this clone. The chain links TRBV30 to TRBJ2-1; TRBD1 matches 11 bases. V lost 0 bases, J lost 6 bases, and 7 bases stayed unmatched. Germline assignment: CDR1 GTSNPN and CDR2 SVGIG (reference sequence). The length of the CDR3 is 16 residues. The CDR3 protein is CAWSVIGDRGANEQFF. CDR3 bases: TGTGCCTGGAGTGTAATTGGGGACAGGGGGGCCAATGAGCAGTTCTTC. The whole variable domain, remainder taken from reference TRBV30 and TRBJ2-1, is SQTIHQWPATLVQPVGSPLSLECTVEGTSNPNLYWYRQAAGRGLQLLFYSVGIGQISSEVPQNLSASRPQDRQFILSSKKLLLSDSGFYLCAWSVIGDRGANEQFFGPGTRLTVL.

The CDR3 DNA is TGTGCCAGCAGTGAAGCTTCGGGACAGGGTTTCGGCTACACCTTC. It is translated as CASSEASGQGFGYTF. The gene calls are TRBV6-1 and TRBJ1-2; 9 bases agree with TRBD1. The CDR3 has 15 residues. V lost 0 bases and J lost 8; bases outside the gene matches: 7. Germline V gene sequence: CDR1 MNHNS, CDR2 SASEGT.

This clone was seen only a few times. The chain employs TRBV29-1 and TRBJ2-2; D is possibly TRBD1 (6 bases). With 3 bases removed from V and 4 bases from J, the gap between germline ends came to 15 bases. Germline CDR1 is SQVTM and CDR2 is ANQGSEA. The CDR3 covers 15 residues. In DNA, the CDR3 is TGCAGCGTTGATAGGGCAGGGGTGGGCACCGGGGAGCTGTTTTTT. Translated, it gives CSVDRAGVGTGELFF.

The J gene is TRBJ1-6, the V gene TRBV6-1; D gene ambiguous. Trimming took 0 bases from V and 6 from J, leaving 12 bases between them. The CDR3 loop spans 16 amino acids. Per the germline V gene, CDR1 is MNHNS and CDR2 is SASEGT. CDR3: CASSEAGFRGNSPLHF. CDR3 coding DNA: TGTGCCAGCAGTGAAGCCGGGTTTCGGGGTAATTCACCCCTCCACTTT.

The table lists this clone with a few counts. This chain connects TRBV19 to TRBJ2-6; perhaps TRBD1 as D (6 bases). This CDR3 is built from 15 residues. The germline V gene has CDR1 LNHDA and CDR2 SQIVND (reference sequence). Between the trimmed V and J ends, which lost 2 bases and 13 bases, there was a span of 18 bases. The CDR3 nucleotides read TGTGCCAGTAGTATAACCCTCGGACAGCTTGGGGTCCTGACTTTC. It specifies CASSITLGQLGVLTF.

In its sample, this clone was seen a few times. This chain joins TRBV19 and TRBJ2-6, with D perhaps matching TRBD1 (6 bases). V was shortened by 4 bases and J by 2 bases, with 12 bases between the two germline ends. Germline values: CDR1 LNHDA, CDR2 SQIVND (reference sequence). The CDR3 spans 16 residues. The CDR3 spells CASSTPSGAGANVLTF. DNA of the CDR3: TGTGCCAGTAGTACTCCGTCAGGGGCTGGGGCCAACGTCCTGACTTTC.

The CDR3 coding sequence is TGTGCCAGCAGCCAAAAGCGGGAGTCCCGGATTCAGTACTTC. Amino acid sequence: CASSQKRESRIQYF. This chain joins TRBV6-1 and TRBJ2-4, with TRBD2 matching 8 bases. The CDR3 consists of 14 residues. Germline V gives CDR1 MNHNS, CDR2 SASEGT. V trimming: 6 bases; J trimming: 10 bases; junction bases outside the gene matches: 11.

In this sample, this clone turned up a few times. The chain has TRBV10-1 and TRBJ2-1; 8 nucleotides match TRBD2. The ends lost 8 bases at V and 10 bases at J; junction bases unmatched: 7. CDR3 length: 12 residues. Germline V gene lookup returns CDR1 WNHNN and CDR2 SYGVQD (reference sequence). The chain's CDR3 is CASGSSGGEQFF. Here the CDR3 DNA reads TGCGCCAGCGGTAGCAGCGGGGGAGAGCAGTTCTTC.

The J gene is TRBJ1-1, the V gene TRBV5-4; tentatively, D is TRBD1 (5 bases). Germline loops: CDR1 SGHNT, CDR2 YYREEE (reference sequence). The CDR3 covers 15 residues. V lost 4 bases to trimming and J lost 0 bases, with 13 bases between them. The CDR3 sequence: CASSGGGTLNTEAFF. In nucleotides, the CDR3 is TGTGCCAGCAGCGGGGGGGGGACGTTGAACACTGAAGCTTTCTTT.

In this sample, this clone turned up a few times. This rearrangement joins TRBV7-3 to TRBJ1-5; 7 positions agree with TRBD1. This CDR3 is built from 15 residues. Trimming cost V 1 base and J 4 bases; bases outside gene matches: 4. CDR1 SGHTA and CDR2 FQGTGA come from the germline V gene. The CDR3 spells CASSLKGGANQPQHF. CDR3 in DNA: TGTGCCAGCAGCTTAAAAGGGGGCGCGAATCAGCCCCAGCATTTT.

The chain joins TRBV12-5 to TRBJ2-4, with no clear D. V lost 2 bases and J lost 5, with 16 bases in between. The germline V gene encodes CDR1 LGHNT and CDR2 FRNRAP. The CDR3 loop spans 16 amino acids. The CDR3 region has the DNA TGTGCTAGTGGTTTGATACTTGGGCCCCGACAAAACATTCAGTACTTC. Residues: CASGLILGPRQNIQYF.

CDR3 sequence (DNA): TGCGCCAGCAGTCTCGCGGGAGGTCCTCAGGAGCAGTACTTC. Residues: CASSLAGGPQEQYF. This chain joins TRBV5-1 and TRBJ2-5; TRBD2 matches at 8 bases. CDR1 is SGHRS, CDR2 YFSETQ, per germline. Germline trimming cut 5 bases from V and 11 bases from J; bases unmatched to any gene: 14. This CDR3 is built from 14 residues.

The V call is TRBV10-2, the J call TRBJ2-5, with 9 bases identical to TRBD1. This CDR3 spans 14 amino acids. Germline trimming cut 8 bases from V and 3 bases from J; bases unmatched to any gene: 7. CDR1 is WSHSY, CDR2 SAAADI, per germline. CDR3 sequence: CASYGTGKEETQYF. DNA for the CDR3: TGCGCCAGCTATGGGACAGGGAAAGAAGAGACCCAGTACTTC.

This chain uses TRBV5-4 with TRBJ2-1; 10 bases agree with TRBD2. The CDR3 covers 15 residues. J gave up 4 bases and V 4 bases, and 5 bases lay outside the gene matches. The germline V gene encodes CDR1 SGHNT and CDR2 YYREEE (reference sequence). Written as DNA, the CDR3 is TGTGCCAGCAGCGAAACTAGCGGGGTTTACAATGAGCAGTTCTTC. Translated: CASSETSGVYNEQFF.

This clone was counted a few times. The chain carries TRBV6-1 and TRBJ2-1; a possible D gene is TRBD1 (6 bases). The germline V gene encodes CDR1 MNHNS and CDR2 SASEGT. The CDR3 runs 15 residues. V lost 5 bases and J 2 bases, leaving 13 bases between the germline ends. CDR3 coding DNA: TGTGCCAGCAGTAAGGGGGTCCTAGCCTACAATGAGCAGTTCTTC. This translates into CASSKGVLAYNEQFF.

The chain links TRBV19 to TRBJ1-2; perhaps TRBD1 as D (6 bases). The CDR3 runs to 13 residues. The germline V and J ends were trimmed by 6 bases and 4 bases, with 12 bases remaining between them. Germline V CDR1 and CDR2: LNHDA, SQIVND (reference sequence). The CDR3 spells CASSQQGGYGYTF. The DNA of the CDR3 is TGTGCCAGTAGCCAACAAGGGGGCTATGGCTACACCTTC.

V is TRBV5-1 and J is TRBJ2-3, with D unclear. Trimming stripped 1 base from V and 3 bases from J, with 15 bases between. The CDR3 is made up of 16 amino acids. Germline assignment: CDR1 SGHRS and CDR2 YFSETQ. The CDR3 DNA reads as TGCGCCAGCAGCTTGAGTCCACAAGCAGGAACAGATACGCAGTATTTT. It specifies CASSLSPQAGTDTQYF.

The chain carries TRBV2 and TRBJ2-7; TRBD1 agrees at 7 bases. V trimming: 3 bases; J trimming: 2 bases; junction bases outside the gene matches: 4. The length of the CDR3 is 14 residues. Per the germline V gene, CDR1 is SNHLY and CDR2 is FYNNEI. Written as DNA, the CDR3 is TGTGCCAGCAGTGATCAGGGACAGACCTACGAGCAGTACTTC. This sequence encodes CASSDQGQTYEQYF.

The V gene is TRBV9, the J gene TRBJ1-1; a weak D match, TRBD1 (6 bases). Germline V CDR1 and CDR2: SGDLS, YYNGEE. The CDR3 extends over 15 amino acids. V lost 0 bases and J 5 bases, leaving 14 bases between the germline ends. CDR3 DNA: TGTGCCAGCAGCGTAGGCCCCTCCGACAGGACTGAAGCTTTCTTT. This gives the protein CASSVGPSDRTEAFF.

This clone was recorded a few times. The V gene is TRBV30, the J gene TRBJ1-5; D perhaps matches TRBD1 (6 bases). The V end lost 4 bases, the J end lost 4 bases, and 11 bases lay between the germline ends. The germline CDR1 and CDR2 sequences are GTSNPN and SVGIG (reference sequence). CDR3 size: 13 residues. In nucleotides, the CDR3 is TGTGCCTGGACGGCAGGGGTAAATCAGCCCCAGCATTTT. The encoded protein is CAWTAGVNQPQHF.

This clone has only a few counts. V gene TRBV7-2 combines with J gene TRBJ2-7; 8 positions match TRBD1. This CDR3 is built from 15 residues. J lost 0 bases, V lost 5 bases, and 6 bases had no gene match. Germline loops: CDR1 SGHTA, CDR2 FQGNSA. The CDR3 DNA reads TGTGCCAGCAGCACCCGGACAGGGTCCTCCTACGAGCAGTACTTC. The encoded protein is CASSTRTGSSYEQYF.